The entry that follows covers one TCR beta chain sequence. This record comes from a study of blood T cell repertoires in COVID-19. Trimming removed 0 bases at V and 6 bases at J, with 16 bases between. This CDR3 region has 15 residues. Germline lookup yields CDR1 SQVTM and CDR2 ANQGSEA. Sequencing was performed with immunoSEQ multiplex PCR; in TCRdb, only in-frame clones are kept and a portion is missing. The sample consists of just over 150,000 clones, about 80% of them appearing once. The rearrangement uses TRBV29-1 and TRBJ2-3, with a weak D call TRBD2 (6 bases). This TCR derives from a woman in her thirties or forties with COVID-19, enrolled during active disease. Sequenced sample: peripheral blood. Here the CDR3 DNA reads TGCAGCGTTGAAGATCCCACGGAGGGCATCGATACGCAGTATTTT. Residues: CSVEDPTEGIDTQYF.